These T cell receptor beta chains were read from a single sample in a study of cytomegalovirus exposure and HLA in healthy donors. Profiled with immunoSEQ multiplex PCR; TCRdb holds only in-frame clones, not every one. The data show tens of thousands of clones, and the top ten clones hold about 0.5%. Sequenced sample: PBMCs. Source of these receptors: a man aged 45-65 years in good health and CMV-seronegative. The CDR3 runs from the conserved cysteine through the conserved F or W. The D gene is left open where the match is weak.

v_gene	j_gene	d_gene	CDR3aa	CDR3nt
TRBV5-4	TRBJ1-2	TRBD1	CASSLAGQNYGYTF	TGTGCCAGCAGCTTGGCGGGACAGAACTATGGCTACACCTTC
TRBV4-2	TRBJ1-6	NA	CASSQVSSGMMAPLHF	TGTGCCAGCAGCCAAGTTTCGTCAGGGATGATGGCACCCCTCCACTTT
TRBV28	TRBJ1-2	NA	CASSSPAGANYGYTF	TGTGCCAGCAGCTCCCCCGCAGGGGCGAACTATGGCTACACCTTC
TRBV29-1	TRBJ2-7	NA	CSVDIQGKAEQYF	TGCAGCGTTGACATTCAGGGTAAAGCCGAGCAGTACTTC
TRBV15	TRBJ2-7	NA	CATSRGGDYEQYF	TGTGCCACCAGCAGAGGGGGAGATTACGAGCAGTACTTC
TRBV7-9	TRBJ2-7	TRBD2	CASSSYGASGANEQYF	TGTGCCAGCAGCTCCTACGGGGCGAGCGGGGCTAACGAGCAGTACTTC
TRBV28	TRBJ2-1	NA	CASSLYGGHNEQFF	TGTGCCAGCAGTTTATACGGAGGGCACAATGAGCAGTTCTTC
TRBV5-1	TRBJ2-2	TRBD2	CASSFGSLAGANTGELFF	TGCGCCAGCAGCTTTGGGTCACTAGCGGGGGCCAACACCGGGGAGCTGTTTTTT
TRBV5-1	TRBJ2-7	TRBD1	CASTVTGESLEQYF	TGCGCCAGCACCGTGACAGGGGAGTCACTTGAGCAGTACTTC
TRBV7-9	TRBJ2-5	NA	CASSFIQETQYF	TGTGCCAGCAGCTTCATCCAAGAGACCCAGTACTTC
TRBV19	TRBJ1-1	NA	CASSTFQQNTEAFF	TGTGCCAGTAGTACTTTCCAACAGAACACTGAAGCTTTCTTT
TRBV7-6	TRBJ2-3	NA	CASSPTSGAGTDTQYF	TGTGCCAGCAGTCCTACGTCTGGGGCCGGCACAGATACGCAGTATTTT
TRBV6-5	TRBJ1-1	NA	CASSYRGNTEAFF	TGTGCCAGCAGTTATCGGGGTAATACTGAAGCTTTCTTT
TRBV28	TRBJ1-4	NA	CASSLSYEKLFF	TGTGCCAGCAGTCTATCCTATGAAAAACTGTTTTTT
TRBV2	TRBJ2-2	TRBD1	CASSDRDRGATGELFF	TGTGCCAGCAGCGACAGGGATCGGGGAGCCACCGGGGAGCTGTTTTTT
TRBV15	TRBJ1-5	NA	CATSRGGRVNQPQHF	TGTGCCACCAGCAGAGGAGGCAGGGTCAATCAGCCCCAGCATTTT
TRBV4-3	TRBJ2-1	TRBD1	CASSYRDRGIYNEQFF	TGCGCCAGCAGCTACCGGGACAGGGGGATTTACAATGAGCAGTTCTTC
TRBV5-8	TRBJ1-6	TRBD1	CASSLTGVDSPLHF	TGTGCCAGCAGCTTGACAGGGGTGGATTCACCCCTCCACTTT
TRBV2	TRBJ2-7	NA	CASSELATYEQYF	TGTGCCAGCAGTGAGCTGGCCACCTACGAGCAGTACTTC
TRBV10-3	TRBJ2-3	TRBD1	CATQGESDTQYF	TGTGCCACCCAGGGGGAGTCAGATACGCAGTATTTT
TRBV10-2	TRBJ1-5	TRBD1	CASRGTGGQPQHF	TGCGCCAGCCGAGGGACAGGGGGTCAGCCCCAGCATTTT
TRBV19	TRBJ1-5	NA	CASSMDRHQPQHF	TGTGCCAGTAGTATGGACAGACATCAGCCCCAGCATTTT
TRBV7-9	TRBJ1-2	TRBD1	CASSPTGNGYTF	TGTGCCAGCAGCCCGACAGGGAATGGCTACACCTTC
TRBV5-1	TRBJ1-1	TRBD1	CASSADRVVTEAFF	TGCGCCAGCAGCGCCGACAGGGTGGTGACTGAAGCTTTCTTT
TRBV6-6	TRBJ2-7	TRBD1	CASSPGTGVRYEQYF	TGTGCCAGCAGTCCCGGGACAGGGGTGCGGTACGAGCAGTACTTC
TRBV4-1	TRBJ2-7	NA	CASSRAAGLSYEQYF	TGCGCCAGCAGCCGAGCTGCGGGGCTCTCCTACGAGCAGTACTTC
TRBV10-3	TRBJ1-2	NA	CAIRPAGANYGYTF	TGTGCCATCAGGCCGGCAGGGGCTAACTATGGCTACACCTTC
TRBV4-2	TRBJ2-5	NA	CASSQAGEETQYF	TGTGCCAGCAGCCAAGCGGGGGAAGAGACCCAGTACTTC
TRBV6-5	TRBJ2-1	TRBD1	CASSYGDSNEQFF	TGTGCCAGCAGTTACGGGGACAGCAATGAGCAGTTCTTC
TRBV9	TRBJ1-2	NA	CASSGPAVGGGYGYTF	TGTGCCAGCAGCGGCCCCGCAGTCGGTGGCGGCTATGGCTACACCTTC
TRBV10-3	TRBJ2-1	TRBD2	CAISRTSGGAYEQFF	TGTGCCATCAGTAGGACTAGCGGGGGGGCCTATGAGCAGTTCTTC
TRBV28	TRBJ1-2	TRBD1	CASSTGDYGYTF	TGTGCCAGCAGTACAGGGGACTATGGCTACACCTTC
TRBV9	TRBJ2-2	TRBD1	CASNPQGALYTGELFF	TGTGCCAGCAACCCACAGGGGGCGCTTTACACCGGGGAGCTGTTTTTT
TRBV6-1	TRBJ2-3	NA	CASKLDIVATDTQYF	TGTGCCAGCAAACTGGACATCGTCGCCACAGATACGCAGTATTTT
TRBV28	TRBJ2-2	NA	CASSQGYQGGTGELFF	TGTGCCAGCAGCCAAGGGTACCAGGGAGGCACCGGGGAGCTGTTTTTT
TRBV5-8	TRBJ2-7	NA	CASRLDRTSYEQYF	TGTGCCAGCAGACTTGACAGGACCTCATACGAGCAGTACTTC
TRBV4-1	TRBJ1-5	TRBD1	CASSQGQGAINQPQHF	TGCGCCAGCAGCCAAGGGCAGGGGGCGATCAATCAGCCCCAGCATTTT
TRBV25-1	TRBJ1-2	NA	CASRTGYGYTF	TGTGCCAGCAGGACCGGGTATGGCTACACCTTC
TRBV6-1	TRBJ1-5	NA	CASSEAAGNQPQHF	TGTGCCAGCAGTGAAGCGGCCGGCAATCAGCCCCAGCATTTT
TRBV6-1	TRBJ1-2	NA	CASSAPGQRFSGYTF	TGTGCCAGCAGTGCCCCGGGACAACGCTTTTCCGGCTACACCTTC
TRBV28	TRBJ1-5	NA	CASRPEGRPGPQHF	TGTGCCAGCAGGCCGGAGGGGAGGCCGGGGCCCCAGCATTTT
TRBV6-5	TRBJ1-2	NA	CASSYAGSYGYTF	TGTGCCAGCAGTTATGCAGGAAGCTATGGCTACACCTTC
TRBV19	TRBJ1-1	NA	CASREGTVNTEAFF	TGTGCCAGTAGGGAGGGGACGGTGAACACTGAAGCTTTCTTT
TRBV6-1	TRBJ2-3	NA	CASTVTANTDTQYF	TGTGCCAGCACTGTGACAGCTAACACAGATACGCAGTATTTT
TRBV15	TRBJ2-1	TRBD2	CATSRDDVSGGAGFDEQFF	TGTGCCACCAGCAGAGATGATGTAAGCGGGGGGGCCGGGTTCGATGAGCAGTTCTTC
TRBV2	TRBJ2-1	TRBD1	CASTDRGNEQFF	TGTGCCAGCACGGACAGGGGTAATGAGCAGTTCTTC